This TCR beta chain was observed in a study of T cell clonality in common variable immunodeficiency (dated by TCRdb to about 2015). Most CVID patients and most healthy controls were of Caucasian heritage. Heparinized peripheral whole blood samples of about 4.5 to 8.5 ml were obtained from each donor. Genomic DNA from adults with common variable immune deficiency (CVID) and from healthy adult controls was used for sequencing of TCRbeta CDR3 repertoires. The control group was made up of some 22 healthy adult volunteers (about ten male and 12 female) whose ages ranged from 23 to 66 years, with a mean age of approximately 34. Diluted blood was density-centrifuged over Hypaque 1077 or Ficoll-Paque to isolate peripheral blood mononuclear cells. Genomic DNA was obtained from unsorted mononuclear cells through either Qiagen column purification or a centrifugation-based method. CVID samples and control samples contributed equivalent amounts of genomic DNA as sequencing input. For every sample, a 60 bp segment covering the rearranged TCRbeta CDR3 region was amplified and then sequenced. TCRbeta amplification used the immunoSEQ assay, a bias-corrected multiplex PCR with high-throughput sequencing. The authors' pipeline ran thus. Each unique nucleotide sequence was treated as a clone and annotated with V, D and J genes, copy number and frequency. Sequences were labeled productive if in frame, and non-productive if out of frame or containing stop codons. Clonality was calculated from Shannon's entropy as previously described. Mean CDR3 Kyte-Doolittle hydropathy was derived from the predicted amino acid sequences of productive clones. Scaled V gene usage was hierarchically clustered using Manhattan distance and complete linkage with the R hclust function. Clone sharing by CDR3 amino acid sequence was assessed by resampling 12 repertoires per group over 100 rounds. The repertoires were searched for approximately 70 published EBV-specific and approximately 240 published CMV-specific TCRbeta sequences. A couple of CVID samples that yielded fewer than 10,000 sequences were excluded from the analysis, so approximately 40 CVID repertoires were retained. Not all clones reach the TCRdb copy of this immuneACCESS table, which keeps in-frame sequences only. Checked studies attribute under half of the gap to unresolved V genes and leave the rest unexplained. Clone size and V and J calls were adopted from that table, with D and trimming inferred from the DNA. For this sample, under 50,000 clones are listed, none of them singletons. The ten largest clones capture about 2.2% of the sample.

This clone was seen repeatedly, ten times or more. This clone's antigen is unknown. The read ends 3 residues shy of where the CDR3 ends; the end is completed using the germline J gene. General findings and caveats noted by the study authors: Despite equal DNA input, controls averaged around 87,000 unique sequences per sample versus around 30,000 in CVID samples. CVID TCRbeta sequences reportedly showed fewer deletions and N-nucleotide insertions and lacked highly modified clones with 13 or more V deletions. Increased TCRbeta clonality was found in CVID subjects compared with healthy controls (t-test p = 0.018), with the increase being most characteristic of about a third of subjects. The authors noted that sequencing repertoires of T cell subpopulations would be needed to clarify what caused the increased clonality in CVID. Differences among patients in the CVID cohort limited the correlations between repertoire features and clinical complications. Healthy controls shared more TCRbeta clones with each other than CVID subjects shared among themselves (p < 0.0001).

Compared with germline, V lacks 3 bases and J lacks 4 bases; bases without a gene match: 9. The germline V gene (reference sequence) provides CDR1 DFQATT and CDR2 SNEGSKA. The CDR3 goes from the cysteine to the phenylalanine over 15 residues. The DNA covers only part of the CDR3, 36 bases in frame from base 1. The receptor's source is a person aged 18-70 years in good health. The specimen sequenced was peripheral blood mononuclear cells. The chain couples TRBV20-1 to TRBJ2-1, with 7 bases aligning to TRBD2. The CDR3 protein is CSASALADDYNEQFF. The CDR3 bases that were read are TGCAGTGCTAGTGCGCTAGCGGATGATTACAATGAG.